What follows is one TCR beta chain and its context. This entry belongs to a study of blood T cell repertoires in COVID-19. Repertoires were generated with immunoSEQ multiplex PCR, while TCRdb's copy carries only in-frame clones and drops some. The table has about 14,000 clones, roughly 87% seen once; the top ten hold roughly a sixth. V dropped 7 bases and J dropped 4 bases, with 11 bases sitting between them. CDR3 size: 14 residues. Germline loops: CDR1 LGHDT, CDR2 YNNKEL (reference sequence). This clonotype was obtained from a human donor with active COVID-19. The donor label of this sample is uncertain. The V and J genes are TRBV3-1 (or the pseudogene TRBV3-2) and TRBJ1-6; D uncertain. Material: peripheral blood. The CDR3 DNA is TGTGCCAGCAAGCTGGGCTCATATAATTCACCCCTCCACTTT. Amino acids: CASKLGSYNSPLHF.